Following are 3 T cell receptor beta chains from one sample sequenced in a study of control samples from healthy donors and cancer patients. Method: immunoSEQ multiplex PCR; TCRdb's copy keeps in-frame clones and lacks some. The repertoire holds over 150,000 clones, more than 90% seen once, with around 2% in the top ten. The sample comprised blood. The origin of the receptors is a woman in her thirties or forties in good health.

V usage is TRBV3-1 (or the pseudogene TRBV3-2) and J usage is TRBJ2-5; 10 nucleotides align to TRBD2. The trim removed 5 bases at V and 11 bases at J, leaving 5 bases unmatched. The CDR3 is made up of 12 amino acids. Looked up from germline, CDR1 is LGHDT and CDR2 is YNNKEL (reference sequence). The CDR3 loop is CASSNSGGNQYF. In DNA, the CDR3 is TGTGCCAGCAGCAATAGCGGGGGGAATCAGTACTTC.

Only a few counts were recorded for this clone. This chain links TRBV5-1 with TRBJ2-5; 9 bases match TRBD2. V trimming: 3 bases; J trimming: 9 bases; junction bases outside the gene matches: 18. The CDR3 is 17 amino acids. The germline V gene encodes CDR1 SGHRS and CDR2 YFSETQ. CDR3 protein: CASSSPESGGPKASQYF. CDR3 sequence (DNA): TGCGCCAGCAGCTCACCGGAAAGCGGGGGGCCTAAGGCGTCCCAGTACTTC.

The V gene is TRBV6-6, the J gene TRBJ1-5; 10 bases match TRBD1. The V gene's germline CDR1 is MNHNY and CDR2 SVGAGI (reference sequence). CDR3 size: 14 residues. V lost 5 bases and J lost 4; bases outside the gene matches: 2. The chain's CDR3 is CASSPDRGNQPQHF. Here the CDR3 DNA reads TGTGCCAGCAGTCCGGACAGGGGGAATCAGCCCCAGCATTTT.